This TCR beta chain was obtained from a study of blood T cells in healthy people across ages. The V end lost 1 base, the J end lost 7 bases, and 18 bases lay between the germline ends. The CDR3 is 16 residues long. Germline CDR1 reads SGHTA; CDR2 reads FQGNSA. There are a few counts of this clonotype. PCR was performed a second time for 7 to 11 cycles using a sample-barcoded 5' primer and a J-beta primer mix. TCRdb passed the 5' RACE reads through MiXCR, listing each CDR3 protein once. The sample records under 2 million distinct CDR3 sequences, about 35% being singletons. J is TRBJ2-3 and V is TRBV7-2; no definite D call. The sequencing input was blood. This sequence originates from a woman in her thirties in good health. The CDR3 sequence: CASSLGGGRPMYTQYF. CDR3 bases: TGTGCCAGCAGCTTAGGGGGTGGACGCCCCATGTATACGCAGTATTTT.